The T cell receptor beta chain described here comes from a study of response to subunit inactivated influenza vaccine. Study-wide findings and caveats: Each seasonal flu vaccination may recruit only limited new T cells, authors suggested.

The junction had 11 bases not matched to a gene; V was cut back by 5 bases and J by 6 bases. This CDR3 has 15 residues. Germline CDR1 reads SGHTA; CDR2 reads FQGTGA. Each CDR3 protein is one row after TCRdb ran MiXCR on the RT-PCR reads. This repertoire shows roughly 650,000 distinct CDR3 sequences, about 15% found once; its top ten account for more than 9%. About this clonotype: The antigen is undetermined.

This chain links TRBV7-3 with TRBJ2-7; 9 bases agree with TRBD1. The receptor was isolated from a man in his fifties or sixties who received an inactivated influenza vaccine. The specimen was PBMCs from blood, collected 11 to 12 days after vaccination. CDR3 DNA sequence: TGTGCCAGCAGCCCGGACGGACAGGGGTTAGGCGAGCAGTACTTC. Its protein is CASSPDGQGLGEQYF.